This T cell receptor (beta chain) was captured by sequencing in a study of blood T cell repertoires in COVID-19. Study context: Spain, Italy and the United States supplied samples that represented acute and convalescent COVID-19. The analysed material was cDNA or gDNA that came from T cells, B-cell-depleted T cells, or PBMCs.

In the study's own analysis: Cell counts per sample came from amplifying reference gene primers. TCRdb's table, derived via immunoSEQ multiplex PCR, lists solely in-frame clones and lacks some. The DNA was the basis for D and trimming; V, J and clone size are from that table. The repertoire consists of about 190,000 clones, with under 80% occurring once and the leading ten covering approximately 13%. Trimming took 1 base from V and 5 from J, leaving 13 bases between them. There are 15 residues in the CDR3. CDR1 and CDR2 (germline): MDHEN, SYDVKM. The sequence was collected from a woman aged 50 to 65 with acute or convalescent COVID-19. The sequencing sample was made of peripheral blood. The V call is TRBV28, the J call TRBJ2-3; D gene ambiguous. As DNA, the CDR3 is TGTGCCAGCAGTTTATTGAGTGAAAGAGGAGATACGCAGTATTTT. Amino acid sequence: CASSLLSERGDTQYF.